This note documents a single T cell receptor (beta chain) sequence. These data originate in a study of blood T cell repertoires in COVID-19. Across the whole study: Sites across the United States, Italy and Spain contributed samples from acute and convalescent COVID-19. T cells, B-cell-depleted T cells, or PBMCs provided the cDNA or gDNA that served as material.

In germline, CDR1 is SNHLY, CDR2 FYNNEI. The length of the CDR3 is 12 residues. V dropped 11 bases and J dropped 5; count of bases not matched to a gene: 6. In the authors' workflow: Amplification of reference gene primers was used by the study to estimate nucleated cell counts. Using immunoSEQ multiplex PCR, the repertoire was profiled, and TCRdb retains in-frame clones only, with some absent. V and J calls and clone size follow that table, whereas D and trimming were derived from the DNA. Counted here are about 150,000 clones, around nine tenths occurring once; the ten biggest clones make up roughly a tenth.

This TCR was sampled from a man in his 60s with active or convalescent COVID-19. The chain employs TRBV2 and TRBJ2-7; 10 bases match TRBD2. The sample comprised peripheral blood. CDR3 coding DNA: TGTGCCGGGGGACTAGCGAGGGACGAGCAGTACTTC. Translation gives CAGGLARDEQYF.